This TCR beta chain derives from a study of vaccination and CD4 T cells after COVID-19 (dated by TCRdb to between 2021 and 2022). Background for the entire study: In the convalescent cohort there were six males and four females, among whom were two Hispanic individuals, seven Caucasians, two Asians and one multiracial person. Two doses of either the Pfizer-BioNTech BNT162b2 vaccine (n=8) or the Moderna mRNA-1273 vaccine (n=2) were administered to participants. Post-COVID blood samples from convalescent patients were collected a median of 101 days after diagnosis, with a range of 35 to 161 days. The time from the second vaccine dose to post-vaccine blood sampling had a median of roughly 77 days and ranged from about 12 to 241 days. Culture stimuli were overlapping spike peptide pools from SARS-CoV-2 and from the common cold coronaviruses HCoV-NL63, HCoV-OC43 and HCoV-229E. Control cultures used a CEFX viral epitope pool as positive control, an HIV-1 Nef peptide pool as negative control, or no peptide. The spike-specific CD4+ TCR repertoire was compared before and after mRNA vaccination in approximately ten COVID-19 convalescent patients and a handful of infection-naive healthy vaccine recipients.

The CDR3, from cysteine to phenylalanine, totals 16 residues. Of all the DNA, just the CDR3 is kept, 48 bases in frame from base 1. V was cut back by 4 bases and J by 5 bases, leaving a gap of 22 bases between them. CDR1 is given as SGHRS and CDR2 as YFSETQ, both from the germline V gene. This clonotype was found a few times. Its antigen remains undetermined. The input lacks base qualities; no much larger clone sits a single base away. The investigation overall reported the following: Relatively few convalescent patients were included in the study, and early timepoints after natural infection were not analyzed. In convalescent patients, a median roughly 85% of post-vaccine SARS-CoV-2-reactive clones were detected only after vaccination, and vaccine-specific priming was suggested by this finding. Nearly all vaccine-specific clones in convalescent patients (304 of 307) were mono-reactive for SARS-CoV-2 spike rather than cross-reactive with common cold coronaviruses. The median count of SARS-CoV-2-reactive clonotypes went up from approximately 22 after infection to more than 30 after vaccination, although the change was not significant.

This specimen's treatment or condition label, interpreted: approximately 10-day PBMC culture with coronavirus spike peptide pools or control peptides (ViraFEST assay). The ViraFEST assay, used in the study, expanded antigen-specific T cells with peptide pools and then identified the expanded clonotypes through TCR sequencing. Negative nucleocapsid antibody tests before and after vaccination confirmed that the healthy vaccine recipients had no prior SARS-CoV-2 infection. Each well held two million PBMCs cultured with roughly 10 ug/ml peptide pools in IMDM containing 5% human AB serum and approximately 10 IU/ml IL-2. On days 3 and 7, half of the culture medium was replaced with fresh IL-2-containing medium. CD4+ T cells were isolated after roughly nine days of culture through negative selection using the EasySep CD4+ T cell isolation kit. Ficoll-Paque Plus gradient centrifugation was used to isolate PBMCs from whole blood, and the isolated PBMCs were then either used fresh or cryopreserved at -140C. In general, triplicate wells were set up for every culture condition.

The library was produced with PCR. TCR sequencing of DNA from cultured CD4+ T cells used the Oncomine TCR Beta short-read assay at the Johns Hopkins FTIC core. The QIAamp micro DNA kit was used to extract genomic DNA from the cultured CD4+ T cells. Oncomine TCR Beta libraries made from cultured CD4+ T cells were pooled using unique dual indexes and sequenced on an Illumina iSeq 100. The authors processed their data as follows. Non-productive sequences were filtered out, and CDR3s that did not start with C, did not end with F or W, or were shorter than 7 amino acids were discarded. The MANAFEST web application was used to identify antigen-specific clonotypes by comparing peptide-stimulated wells against reference wells and other culture wells. Positive clones required FDR below 0.05, an odds ratio above 5, and productive frequency above 0.1% in at least two of three replicate wells. A clonotype counted as cross-reactive if it showed significant expansion both in the SARS-CoV-2 spike wells and in at least one common cold coronavirus spike condition. Using R version 3.6.1, CDR3 homology was evaluated through Levenshtein distances (stringdist) along with unrooted phylogenetic trees (ape). TCRdb itself trimmed the public reads at Q25 with fastp, ran MiXCR and retained productive beta chains. Rows matching on CDR3 protein sequence are summarized as one entry with the most common DNA and genes. What appears here as the V and J calls and clone size reflects TCRdb's work, not the paper's. The sample table contains approximately 13,000 distinct CDR3 sequences; only one count was recorded for less than 35% of them. The biggest ten clones account for 15% to 20% of the sample.

The sample consisted of CD4+ T cells from blood, cultured in vitro, taken before SARS-CoV-2 vaccination. Rearrangement joined TRBV5-1 to TRBJ2-7; possibly the D gene is TRBD1, per 5 matching bases. The sequence came from a human donor who received a COVID-19 vaccine. For the CDR3, the sequence is CASSLSMTAGFNEQYF. Here is the DNA: TGCGCCAGCAGCCTCAGTATGACAGCCGGGTTCAACGAGCAGTACTTC. Supplemented by the reference TRBV5-1 and TRBJ2-7 proteins around the CDR3, the complete variable domain is KAGVTQTPRYLIKTRGQQVTLSCSPISGHRSVSWYQQTPGQGLQFLFEYFSETQRNKGNFPGRFSGRQFSNSRSEMNVSTLELGDSALYLCASSLSMTAGFNEQYFGPGTRLTVT.